Given below is one TCR beta chain in context. In the source study's methods: The authors estimated nucleated cell counts from reference gene primer amplification. Here immunoSEQ multiplex PCR was the method, and the copy in TCRdb shows in-frame clones only, minus some. V and J calls plus clone size are reproduced from that table; the DNA served to infer D and trimming. The sample lists 85,000 to 95,000 clones, approximately 75% seen once, with approximately 15% in the top ten. This record belongs to a study of blood T cell repertoires in COVID-19. Study summary: Sites across the United States, Italy and Spain contributed samples from acute and convalescent COVID-19. From T cells, B-cell-depleted T cells, or PBMCs came the material, which was cDNA or gDNA.

The receptor comes from a woman over 75 with acute or convalescent COVID-19. Sequencing was performed on peripheral blood.

The CDR3 protein is CASSLEGNTIYF. The CDR3 DNA sequence: TGTGCCAGCAGTCTCGAGGGAAACACCATATATTTT. V is TRBV3-1 (or the pseudogene TRBV3-2) and J is TRBJ1-3; D not resolved. V lost 6 bases, J lost 4 bases, and 7 bases lay in between. The V gene's germline CDR1 is LGHDT and CDR2 YNNKEL (reference sequence). This CDR3 has 12 residues.